The rows below give T cell receptor beta chains drawn from one sample of a study of long-term antiretroviral therapy in people with HIV. The repertoire was sequenced with immunoSEQ multiplex PCR; TCRdb's copy has only in-frame clones and lacks some. The sample yields around 27,000 clones, just over 85% seen once. Specimen: unsorted PBMCs, collected about 4.3 years after starting antiretroviral therapy. These receptors came from a man aged 25-45 years with HIV. Each CDR3 is given with its conserved first and last residue. Each record gives: V gene, clone size, D gene, J gene, CDR3 DNA, CDR3 protein. The D gene is left open where the match is weak. The listing skips clone size in some rows; elsewhere it reads once, few, many or a size class.

TRBV27,-,-,TRBJ2-7,TGTGCCAGCAGGGACAGAGCTGACTACGAGCAGTACTTC,CASRDRADYEQYF
TRBV7-9,-,TRBD2,TRBJ2-1,TGTGCCAGCAGCTTTAGGACTAGCGGGGGGGCAGGCAATGAGCAGTTCTTC,CASSFRTSGGAGNEQFF
TRBV19,-,-,TRBJ1-5,TGTGCCAGTAGTTTACAGGGTGGTCGTCAGCCCCAGCATTTT,CASSLQGGRQPQHF
TRBV7-9,-,-,TRBJ1-2,TGTGCCAGCAGCTTACTCATGCAGGGCACTAACTATGGCTACACCTTC,CASSLLMQGTNYGYTF
TRBV4-1,-,-,TRBJ1-1,TGCGCCAGCAGCCAATATATAGGCCGAATGAACACTGAAGCTTTCTTT,CASSQYIGRMNTEAFF
TRBV29-1,-,-,TRBJ1-2,TGCAGCGTTGGTCTGGGGGCGCGTGGCTACACCTTC,CSVGLGARGYTF
TRBV14,-,-,TRBJ2-6,TGTGCCAGCAGCCAGCAGGGCTCTGGGGCCAACGTCCTGACTTTC,CASSQQGSGANVLTF
TRBV30,once,-,TRBJ1-1,TGTGCTGAGGGGGGGGAGTGGGGAGCTTTCTTT,CAEGGEWGAFF
TRBV11-1,-,TRBD2,TRBJ2-1,TGTGCCAGCAGCTTAGGGAGCGGGGACTACAATGAGCAGTTCTTC,CASSLGSGDYNEQFF
TRBV4-3,-,-,TRBJ1-5,TGCGCCAGCAGCCTAGGTCGGGGTCAGCCCCAGCATTTT,CASSLGRGQPQHF
TRBV4-2,-,-,TRBJ1-2,TGTGCCAGCAGCCAAGAGGGTGAGGGCGGCTACACCTTC,CASSQEGEGGYTF
TRBV5-6,-,-,TRBJ1-3,TGTGCCAGCAGCTTGAGGACCTACTCTGGAAACACCATATATTTT,CASSLRTYSGNTIYF
TRBV6-1,-,TRBD2,TRBJ2-3,TGTGCCAGCAGTGATGAGAGCGGGAGCGGCACAGATACGCAGTATTTT,CASSDESGSGTDTQYF
TRBV18,once,TRBD1,TRBJ2-7,TGTGCCAGCTCACCAGGGACAGGGTCCTTTGGGTACGAGCAGTACTTC,CASSPGTGSFGYEQYF
TRBV29-1,-,-,TRBJ2-7,TGCAGCGTTGGGCCCCAGGGAAGACCCTACGAGCAGTACTTC,CSVGPQGRPYEQYF
TRBV9,once,-,TRBJ2-2,TGTGCCAGCAGCCCCCTGAAAGCGGTAGAGAACACCGGGGAGCTGTTTTTT,CASSPLKAVENTGELFF
TRBV6-1,-,-,TRBJ1-1,TGTGCCAGCAGTGAAGACAGGGTCACTGAAGCTTTCTTT,CASSEDRVTEAFF
TRBV18,-,-,TRBJ1-1,TGTGCCAGCTCACCGGTGCCCAACACTGAAGCTTTCTTT,CASSPVPNTEAFF
TRBV6-5,-,TRBD1,TRBJ2-5,TGTGCCAGCAGTTACACAGGGGGCCTTCAAGAGACCCAGTACTTC,CASSYTGGLQETQYF
TRBV10-3,-,-,TRBJ1-5,TGTGCCATCAGTGAGCGGAGTTATCAGCCCCAGCATTTT,CAISERSYQPQHF
TRBV19,-,-,TRBJ2-7,TGTGCCAGTAGCCACCCCGGGCGCCGGGACTACGAGCAGTACTTC,CASSHPGRRDYEQYF
TRBV11-2,once,-,TRBJ2-3,TGTGCCAGCAGCGGAGGGACGGCTAGCACAGATACGCAGTATTTT,CASSGGTASTDTQYF
TRBV5-4,-,TRBD1,TRBJ1-1,TGTGCCAGCAGCCCCGGACAGGGTATGAACACTGAAGCTTTCTTT,CASSPGQGMNTEAFF
TRBV6-5,-,-,TRBJ2-7,TGTGCCAGTAGGTCCCCCGGCCACACTTCGCAGTACTTC,CASRSPGHTSQYF
TRBV10-3,few,-,TRBJ1-4,TGTGCCATCAAGAGGAGTCTCGGTAATGAAAAACTGTTTTTT,CAIKRSLGNEKLFF
TRBV5-4,-,-,TRBJ2-6,TGTGCCAGCAGCTTGCCCCGAATTGGCGTGGGGGCCGGGAGCAACGTCCTGACTTTC,CASSLPRIGVGAGSNVLTF
TRBV5-1,-,-,TRBJ1-2,TGCGCCAGCAGACAGGACACAGGACCTAACTATGGCTACACCTTC,CASRQDTGPNYGYTF
TRBV19,once,-,TRBJ2-7,TGTGCCAGTAAGTCCCGGGAAGGCTCCGAGCAGTACTTC,CASKSREGSEQYF
TRBV5-1,-,TRBD2,TRBJ2-1,TGCGCCAGCAGCCAGCCTTTTAGCGGGAGCTACAATGAGCAGTTCTTC,CASSQPFSGSYNEQFF
TRBV19,-,-,TRBJ2-7,TGTGCCAGTAGTATCGGGGGCTACGAGCAGTACTTC,CASSIGGYEQYF
TRBV9,-,-,TRBJ2-5,TGTGCCAGCAGCCCGAGGTCGGGGCGTGAGACCCAGTACTTC,CASSPRSGRETQYF
TRBV6-6,-,-,TRBJ2-3,TGTGCCAGCAGGGACAGCGTGAATACGCAGTATTTT,CASRDSVNTQYF
TRBV20-1,-,-,TRBJ1-2,TGCAGTGCTAGAGTATCCGATGGCTACACCTTC,CSARVSDGYTF
TRBV9,-,TRBD2,TRBJ2-3,TGTGCCAGCAGCGGAGCGGGGGCTAGCACAGATACGCAGTATTTT,CASSGAGASTDTQYF
TRBV7-8,-,-,TRBJ2-3,TGTGCCAGCAGCTTACTGGGGATTATGGATACGCAGTATTTT,CASSLLGIMDTQYF
TRBV7-3,-,TRBD1,TRBJ2-7,TGTGCCAGCGGTTTGGACAGGGGAAACGAGCAGTACTTC,CASGLDRGNEQYF
TRBV5-6,-,-,TRBJ2-2,TGTGCCAGCAGCTTGGTCCACAACACCGGGGAGCTGTTTTTT,CASSLVHNTGELFF
TRBV9,-,-,TRBJ2-2,TGTGCCAGCGGAGCTGGCAGGGGAGCCGGGGAGCTGTTTTTT,CASGAGRGAGELFF
TRBV4-1,-,-,TRBJ2-3,TGCGCCAGCAGCCAGATTCTTGTAAATACGCAGTATTTT,CASSQILVNTQYF
TRBV7-9,-,TRBD1,TRBJ2-7,TGTGCCAGCAGCTTTGGGGACAGGGGCGAGCAGTACTTC,CASSFGDRGEQYF
TRBV6-6,-,TRBD1,TRBJ1-5,TGTGCCAGCAGTATCGACAGGGAGAGCAGCAATCAGCCCCAGCATTTT,CASSIDRESSNQPQHF
TRBV25-1,-,TRBD2,TRBJ2-2,TGTGCCAGCAGTGAAAGGGACTACGGGGAGCTGTTTTTT,CASSERDYGELFF
TRBV10-2,-,TRBD2,TRBJ2-3,TGCGCCAGCAGTGAGTCCCTAGCGGGAGGAGATACGCAGTATTTT,CASSESLAGGDTQYF
TRBV7-9,-,TRBD1,TRBJ2-7,TGTGCCAGCAGTCCCGACAGGGCTGAGCAGTACTTC,CASSPDRAEQYF
TRBV7-8,-,-,TRBJ1-1,TGTGCCAGCAGCTCCTTTGTTGGGAACACTGAAGCTTTCTTT,CASSSFVGNTEAFF
TRBV29-1,-,TRBD2,TRBJ2-4,TGCAGCGTGGCTACTAGACTCCGGGGGGACATTCAGTACTTC,CSVATRLRGDIQYF
TRBV5-4,-,-,TRBJ2-7,TGTGCCAGCAGCGCCAACAGGGGAGGGGACGAGCAGTACTTC,CASSANRGGDEQYF
TRBV2,-,TRBD1,TRBJ1-1,TGTGCCAGCGACCTCGACAGGGTAGGAATGAACACTGAAGCTTTCTTT,CASDLDRVGMNTEAFF
TRBV2,few,-,TRBJ1-2,TGTGCCAGCTCCCGGACGGAAGCTAACTATGGCTACACCTTC,CASSRTEANYGYTF
TRBV6-5,-,-,TRBJ2-7,TGTGCCAGCGGACCAAGGGGAAGCTCCTACGAGCAGTACTTC,CASGPRGSSYEQYF
TRBV7-9,-,TRBD1,TRBJ2-5,TGTGCCAGCAGCTTGGGACAGGGGAAAGAGACCCAGTACTTC,CASSLGQGKETQYF